The T cell receptor (beta chain) under discussion was sequenced for a study of tumor-infiltrating lymphocytes in primary liver carcinoma. Turning to the study itself: Each sample had roughly 3.65 to 8 million productive TCRbeta reads regardless of tissue type.

Study-level results: Significantly greater top-250-clone fractions characterized tumors relative to blood (p = 0.039).

Concerning this clonotype: No antigen is known for it.

It was from about 20-30 mg of unsorted bulk tissue that RNA and DNA were co-extracted. Each participant had primary liver carcinoma, and surgical resection was the treatment. Chronic HBV infection was present in the patients, who were treatment-naive. Total RNA (approximately 500 ng) served as template for TCR beta cDNA synthesis primed by a constant-region primer. It was through three nested multiplex PCR rounds of slightly modified ARM-PCR that TCR beta libraries arose. A single record per CDR3 protein comes from TCRdb applying MiXCR to the multiplex PCR reads. In the table there are over 100,000 distinct CDR3 sequences, 55% to 70% of which are singletons. The receptor was isolated from an older woman with primary liver carcinoma and hepatitis B virus infection. Sample: tumor-adjacent normal liver tissue.

The CDR3 protein is CASSPNRGSWLGVTQYF. In nucleotides, the CDR3 is TGTGCCAGCAGTCCTAATCGCGGGAGCTGGTTAGGAGTTACGCAGTATTTT. J is TRBJ2-3 and V is TRBV11-2; 7 nucleotides line up with TRBD2. The CDR3 sequence is 17 residues long. Germline CDR1 reads SGHAT; CDR2 reads FQNNGV. The J segment lost 8 bases and the V segment lost 6 bases, leaving 20 bases of the junction unmatched.